The 32 T cell receptor beta chains given below trace back to one sample, sequenced in a study of early T cells in non-severe SARS-CoV-2 infection. Each CDR3 protein gets one entry after TCRdb re-called the 5' RACE reads with MiXCR. The sample lists 60,000 or so distinct CDR3 sequences, about 8.9% occurring once. Sequencing used whole blood. All receptors come from an adult who was a healthcare worker with PCR-confirmed SARS-CoV-2 infection or an uninfected control (not recorded which).

CDR3 sequence (DNA): TGTGCCAGTAGTATTCCCGACAGGGGGCGAGAGACCCAGTACTTC. It codes for CASSIPDRGRETQYF. The chain combines TRBV19 with TRBJ2-5; 10 bases align to TRBD1. Germline V gives CDR1 LNHDA, CDR2 SQIVND (reference sequence). The J segment lost 4 bases and the V segment lost 3 bases, leaving 5 bases of the junction unmatched. CDR3 size: 15 residues.

In this sample, this clonotype turned up many times. The V gene is TRBV24-1, the J gene TRBJ2-2, with D unclear. The CDR3 contains 13 residues. Per germline, CDR1 KGHDR and CDR2 SFDVKD. Trimming took 0 bases from V and 4 from J, leaving 2 bases between them. CDR3 sequence (DNA): TGTGCCACCAGTGATTTGCTCACCGGGGAGCTGTTTTTT. It yields the protein CATSDLLTGELFF.

In the case of this clonotype: A much larger clone differs from this one at a single base, so this may be a read error. The chain uses TRBV6-5 and TRBJ2-7, with D possibly matching TRBD2 (6 bases). The CDR3 is 14 amino acids. CDR1 and CDR2 from the germline V gene are MNHEY and SVGAGI. CDR3 sequence: CASSPAAGRSELYF. CDR3 coding DNA: TGTGCCAGCAGCCCCGCGGCAGGGAGGTCGGAGCTGTACTTC.

The rearrangement uses TRBV20-1 and TRBJ2-2; 10 bases line up with TRBD1. This CDR3 has 15 amino acids. Germline V CDR1 and CDR2: DFQATT, SNEGSKA (reference sequence). Trimming removed 0 bases from V and 5 bases from J; junction bases left unmatched: 3. The CDR3 DNA reads TGCAGTGCTAGAGATCGGGACAGGGGAACCGGGGAGCTGTTTTTT. Encoded protein: CSARDRDRGTGELFF.

This sequence joins TRBV11-2 and TRBJ1-5, with 7 nucleotides matching TRBD1. The V and J ends lost 5 bases and 4 bases, in that order; junction bases with no gene match: 2. The CDR3 covers 13 residues. CDR1 is SGHAT and CDR2 is FQNNGV in the germline V gene. The CDR3 loop is CASSRDRNQPQHF. In DNA form, the CDR3 reads TGTGCCAGCAGCCGGGACAGAAATCAGCCCCAGCATTTT.

This clonotype has at least ten counts. The chain carries TRBV29-1 and TRBJ2-5; TRBD2 matches at 11 bases. The germline gives CDR1 SQVTM, CDR2 ANQGSEA. CDR3 length equals 13 residues. Germline trimming cut 6 bases from V and 5 bases from J; bases unmatched to any gene: 5. The CDR3 DNA sequence: TGCAGCGTCTATAGCGGGAGGGCTGAGACCCAGTACTTC. This gives the protein CSVYSGRAETQYF.

This clonotype was observed many times. The J gene is TRBJ1-4, the V gene TRBV6-6, with D unresolved. This CDR3 contains 14 residues. Per the germline V gene, CDR1 is MNHNY and CDR2 is SVGAGI (reference sequence). V lost 1 base and J lost 1, with 4 bases in between. In DNA, the CDR3 is TGTGCCAGCAGTTACTATAGAACTAATGAAAAACTGTTTTTT. This translates into CASSYYRTNEKLFF.

This clonotype was counted between two and nine times. The chain has TRBV7-2 and TRBJ2-7, with a weak D call TRBD2 (5 bases). Trimming pared 5 bases from V and 7 bases from J, leaving 21 bases between. The CDR3 contains 15 residues. Per germline, CDR1 SGHTA and CDR2 FQGNSA. The CDR3 bases are TGTGCCAGCAGCCCCACGCCGGGTCGGTCGGGAGAGCAGTACTTC. This codes for CASSPTPGRSGEQYF. Combining the CDR3 with reference TRBV7-2 and TRBJ2-7 gives the whole variable domain GAGVSQSPSNKVTEKGKDVELRCDPISGHTALYWYRQSLGQGLEFLIYFQGNSAPDKSGLPSDRFSAERTGGSVSTLTIQRTQQEDSAVYLCASSPTPGRSGEQYFGPGTRLTVT.

The sample holds many counts of this clonotype. The chain is built from TRBV28 and TRBJ1-5; no firm D call. V was trimmed by 4 bases and J by 4 bases, leaving 5 bases between them. The CDR3 extends over 12 amino acids. Germline assignment: CDR1 MDHEN and CDR2 SYDVKM. The CDR3 bases are TGTGCCAGCAGTTCGGGGAATCAGCCCCAGCATTTT. This sequence encodes CASSSGNQPQHF.

Regarding this clonotype: This sequence may be a read error, since a much larger clone differs from it by one base. The V and J genes are TRBV28 and TRBJ1-6; D may be TRBD1 (6 bases). CDR1 is MDHEN, CDR2 SYDVKM, per germline. This CDR3 has 17 residues. V shed 2 bases and J shed 6 bases, with 17 bases lying between them. In DNA, the CDR3 is TGTGCCAGCAGTTTACTCGGGAACGGACAGCTTAATTCACCCCTCCACTTT. It specifies CASSLLGNGQLNSPLHF. Together with reference TRBV28 and TRBJ1-6, the CDR3 gives the full variable domain: DVKVTQSSRYLVKRTGEKVFLECVQDMDHENMFWYRQDPGLGLRLIYFSYDVKMKEKGDIPEGYSVSREKKERFSLILESASTNQTSMYLCASSLLGNGQLNSPLHFGNGTRLTVT.

This sequence joins TRBV6-5 and TRBJ2-5; TRBD2 matches 13 bases. The CDR3 sequence is 17 residues long. After removal of 2 bases from V and 4 bases from J, the junction contained 7 bases not matched to a gene. Germline CDR1 MNHEY, CDR2 SVGAGI. The CDR3 coding sequence is TGTGCCAGCAGTTACCAAGGACTAGCGGGAGCGAGAGAGACCCAGTACTTC. Its translation is CASSYQGLAGARETQYF.

This clonotype was counted at least ten times. The rearrangement uses TRBV7-2 and TRBJ2-1, with D unclear. Trimming took off 1 base at V and 9 bases at J, with 13 bases between the two ends. This CDR3 has 14 residues. Germline assignment: CDR1 SGHTA and CDR2 FQGNSA. CDR3 protein: CASSLGASRVEQFF. The CDR3 DNA follows: TGTGCCAGCAGCTTAGGTGCTAGTAGGGTTGAGCAGTTCTTC.

There are many counts of this clonotype. The rearrangement joins TRBV12-5 to TRBJ2-2; TRBD1 matches 10 bases. CDR1 is LGHNT, CDR2 FRNRAP, per germline. The junction had 4 bases not matched to a gene; V was cut back by 2 bases and J by 1 base. CDR3 length equals 17 residues. CDR3 sequence reads: CASGLLRTGGNTGELFF. The CDR3, as DNA: TGTGCTAGTGGTTTGCTTCGGACAGGGGGGAACACCGGGGAGCTGTTTTTT.

This chain connects TRBV4-2 to TRBJ1-1; 8 bases are a match to TRBD1. Germline CDR1 is LGHNA and CDR2 is YNFKEQ. The CDR3 totals 16 residues. V was pared by 6 bases and J by 14 bases, with 23 bases of the junction left unmatched. The CDR3 region is CASRPPRGTGYNFVFF. Written as DNA, the CDR3 is TGTGCCAGCAGGCCGCCCCGAGGGACAGGCTACAATTTTGTATTCTTT.

The chain links TRBV5-1 to TRBJ2-7; 9 bases match TRBD2. Trimming cost V 6 bases and J 4 bases; bases outside gene matches: 8. Germline V gene data show CDR1 as SGHRS and CDR2 as YFSETQ. The CDR3 spans 14 residues. The CDR3 DNA reads TGCGCCAGCAACTGGCTGACTAGCGGTTACGAGCAGTACTTC. This sequence encodes CASNWLTSGYEQYF. Filled out from reference TRBV5-1 and TRBJ2-7, the complete variable domain reads KAGVTQTPRYLIKTRGQQVTLSCSPISGHRSVSWYQQTPGQGLQFLFEYFSETQRNKGNFPGRFSGRQFSNSRSEMNVSTLELGDSALYLCASNWLTSGYEQYFGPGTRLTVT.

This clonotype was detected ten times or more. The V gene is TRBV20-1, the J gene TRBJ2-1; TRBD2 aligns across 9 bases. Germline trimming cut 2 bases from V and 8 bases from J; bases unmatched to any gene: 7. Germline V lookup: CDR1 DFQATT, CDR2 SNEGSKA (reference sequence). There are 14 residues in the CDR3. DNA of the CDR3: TGCAGTGCTAGAAGCCTAGCGGGGCTGGATGAGCAGTTCTTC. It specifies CSARSLAGLDEQFF.

This rearrangement joins TRBV5-6 to TRBJ1-1; 7 positions match TRBD1. V was clipped by 4 bases and J by 0 bases; unmatched bases: 9. The germline CDR1 and CDR2 sequences are SGHDT and YYEEEE. This CDR3 has 16 amino acids. CDR3 sequence: CASSRSPGQLNTEAFF. The CDR3, as DNA: TGTGCCAGCAGCCGGAGTCCGGGACAGCTGAACACTGAAGCTTTCTTT.

The chain uses TRBV5-1 and TRBJ2-3, with D tentatively TRBD2 (6 bases). Deletions cut 2 bases from V and 2 bases from J, with 15 bases between. Germline V gene data show CDR1 as SGHRS and CDR2 as YFSETQ. The CDR3 sequence is 16 residues long. In DNA, the CDR3 is TGCGCCAGCAGCTTCCTCAGAACGGGAGCCACAGATACGCAGTATTTT. This codes for CASSFLRTGATDTQYF.

This clonotype has ten or more counts. The rearrangement joins TRBV7-2 to TRBJ1-5, with no clear D. Germline loops: CDR1 SGHTA, CDR2 FQGNSA. V lost 2 bases to trimming and J lost 5 bases, with 7 bases between them. This CDR3 contains 13 residues. As DNA, the CDR3 is TGTGCCAGCAGCTTACGTGTAGATCAGCCCCAGCATTTT. Translating gives CASSLRVDQPQHF.

The V gene is TRBV30, the J gene TRBJ2-7; 8 bases fit TRBD2. Trimming took 1 base from V and 4 from J; bases not matched to a gene: 0. CDR1 and CDR2 (germline): GTSNPN, SVGIG (reference sequence). The CDR3 spans 12 residues. Here the CDR3 reads CAWSAGGYEQYF. CDR3 nucleotides: TGTGCCTGGAGTGCGGGGGGGTACGAGCAGTACTTC.

This clonotype has at least ten counts. V and J are TRBV29-1 and TRBJ1-1; perhaps TRBD1 as D (6 bases). This CDR3 has 15 amino acids. Germline V CDR1 and CDR2: SQVTM, ANQGSEA. V shed 5 bases and J shed 1 base, with 17 bases lying between them. The CDR3 DNA reads TGCAGCGTTCGGATGACGGGGGCGGCGAACACTGAAGCTTTCTTT. It yields the protein CSVRMTGAANTEAFF.

This clonotype was observed at least ten times. The chain joins TRBV6-6 to TRBJ1-1, with TRBD1 matching 8 bases. Germline CDR1 is MNHNY and CDR2 is SVGAGI (reference sequence). V lost 2 bases to trimming and J lost 5 bases; unmatched junction nucleotides: 4. The CDR3 contains 14 residues. CDR3 bases: TGTGCCAGCAGTTACCAGGACAGGGATACTGAAGCTTTCTTT. Amino acid sequence: CASSYQDRDTEAFF.

The table lists this clonotype with many counts. The chain employs TRBV12-3 or TRBV12-4 and TRBJ2-2; TRBD1 is a possible D gene (6 bases). The V and J ends lost 3 bases and 5 bases respectively, with 13 bases between them. The CDR3 has 15 amino acids. CDR3 bases: TGTGCCAGCAGTTTTTTTAGGCAGGGGACCGGGGAGCTGTTTTTT. Residues: CASSFFRQGTGELFF.

This clonotype came up a few times. The chain uses TRBV15 and TRBJ2-2; D not certain. The CDR3 spans 13 residues. Germline CDR1 LNHNV, CDR2 YYDKDF (reference sequence). Trimming shortened V by 0 bases and J by 7 bases, and 6 bases separated the two germline ends. CDR3 in DNA: TGTGCCACCAGCAGAGATGGGGACGGGGAGCTGTTTTTT. Translated: CATSRDGDGELFF.

This clonotype was seen more than once but under ten times. At one boundary the junction diverges from the germline segment, which might be a read error. The rearrangement joins TRBV9 to TRBJ2-4; 10 bases are a match to TRBD2. This CDR3 has 15 amino acids. The germline gives CDR1 SGDLS, CDR2 YYNGEE. For the CDR3, the DNA is TGTGCCAGCAGCCATGCTGGGACTAGCGAAAATATTCAGTACTTC. It codes for CASSHAGTSENIQYF. Together with reference TRBV9 and TRBJ2-4, the CDR3 gives the full variable domain: DSGVTQTPKHLITATGQRVTLRCSPRSGDLSVYWYQQSLDQGLQFLIQYYNGEERAKGNILERFSAQQFPDLHSELNLSSLELGDSALYFCASSHAGTSENIQYFGAGTRLSVL.

In this sample, this clonotype turned up a few times. The rearrangement joins TRBV24-1 to TRBJ2-3; D is uncertain. The germline V and J ends were trimmed by 7 bases and 6 bases, with 7 bases remaining between them. Germline loops: CDR1 KGHDR, CDR2 SFDVKD. The CDR3 runs to 11 residues. In nucleotides, the CDR3 is TGTGCCACCAGCCGAACGGATACGCAGTATTTT. Translated: CATSRTDTQYF.

As regards this clonotype: Sequence at one end of the junction differs from germline and may be a read error. The V gene is TRBV2, the J gene TRBJ2-2; D gene ambiguous. Germline V lookup: CDR1 SNHLY, CDR2 FYNNEI. CDR3 length: 17 residues. The CDR3 DNA is TGCCTATCCCGTCTGGGCAGGATGAAAATGGGGACCGGGGAGCTGTTTTTT. This translates into CLSRLGRMKMGTGELFF.

This clonotype was seen a handful of times. This chain connects TRBV25-1 to TRBJ2-1; 11 bases agree with TRBD1. The CDR3 is 15 residues long. Germline CDR1 MGHDK, CDR2 SYGVNS. Germline trimming cut 6 bases from V and 7 bases from J; bases unmatched to any gene: 8. Here the CDR3 reads CASRGQGAQGNEQFF. The CDR3, as DNA: TGTGCCAGCAGAGGACAGGGGGCGCAAGGGAATGAGCAGTTCTTC.

This clonotype was detected ten times or more. The genes are TRBV4-3 and TRBJ2-7, with D perhaps assigned TRBD1 or TRBD2 (6 bases each). CDR3 length equals 13 residues. Looked up from germline, CDR1 is LGHNA and CDR2 is YSLEER. With 1 base removed from V and 7 bases from J, the gap between germline ends came to 11 bases. CDR3 residues: CASSQAQGREQYF. CDR3 DNA sequence: TGCGCCAGCAGCCAAGCCCAGGGGAGGGAGCAGTACTTC.

The V gene is TRBV28, the J gene TRBJ2-5, with D unclear. This CDR3 spans 13 amino acids. Deletions cut 4 bases from V and 6 bases from J, with 12 bases between. Per germline, CDR1 MDHEN and CDR2 SYDVKM. CDR3 residues: CASSSEPRKTQYF. As DNA, the CDR3 is TGTGCCAGCAGTTCGGAGCCGAGGAAGACCCAGTACTTC.

In this sample, this clonotype turned up many times. CDR3 protein: CASSSTDTDDQYF. The CDR3 DNA reads TGTGCCAGCAGTTCAACAGATACGGACGATCAGTATTTT. The rearrangement joins TRBV28 to TRBJ2-3; D is unclear. V was pared by 4 bases and J by 12 bases, with 17 bases between. CDR3 length: 13 amino acids. Germline V gene data show CDR1 as MDHEN and CDR2 as SYDVKM.

This clonotype was counted many times. The J gene is TRBJ1-1, the V gene TRBV6-5; weak D call: TRBD1 (5 bases). In germline, CDR1 is MNHEY, CDR2 SVGAGI. The CDR3 loop spans 16 amino acids. V dropped 2 bases and J dropped 4 bases, with 17 bases sitting between them. The CDR3 DNA reads TGTGCCAGCAGTTACACTCCACAGGCCCCGGTCACTGAAGCTTTCTTT. It translates to CASSYTPQAPVTEAFF.